The clone carrying this T cell receptor (beta chain) was counted once. Its antigen remains unidentified. The entry originates in a study of shared clonotypes between healthy human individuals. Whole-study context: Researchers drew samples from two women and three men aged 18 to 49. Per donor, CD8 memory used one plate, CD8 naive used two, CD4 memory used three and CD4 naive used three. Study-level findings and limits: Generally, naive subsets (rather than memory subsets) showed larger estimated richness.

CDR1 is MNHNS, CDR2 SASEGT, per germline. The CDR3 extends over 15 amino acids. The junction had 4 bases not matched to a gene; V was cut back by 4 bases and J by 1 base. Clones were sequenced by immunoSEQ multiplex PCR, and TCRdb holds only the in-frame ones, with some missing. The repertoire has about 2 million clones, roughly 94% of them found once; the top ten carry roughly 1%. Naive CD8 populations comprised CD45RO-negative cells positively selected for CCR7, excluding terminally differentiated effector memory CD45RA+ cells. The chain is built from TRBV6-1 and TRBJ1-5; 7 nucleotides align to TRBD1. The receptor was isolated from a man between 18 and 29 years old in good health. The sample taken for sequencing was naive CD8+ T cells sorted from blood. The CDR3 nucleotides are TGTGCCAGCAGTGGAGCAGGGGGAAGCAATCAGCCCCAGCATTTT. Protein: CASSGAGGSNQPQHF.